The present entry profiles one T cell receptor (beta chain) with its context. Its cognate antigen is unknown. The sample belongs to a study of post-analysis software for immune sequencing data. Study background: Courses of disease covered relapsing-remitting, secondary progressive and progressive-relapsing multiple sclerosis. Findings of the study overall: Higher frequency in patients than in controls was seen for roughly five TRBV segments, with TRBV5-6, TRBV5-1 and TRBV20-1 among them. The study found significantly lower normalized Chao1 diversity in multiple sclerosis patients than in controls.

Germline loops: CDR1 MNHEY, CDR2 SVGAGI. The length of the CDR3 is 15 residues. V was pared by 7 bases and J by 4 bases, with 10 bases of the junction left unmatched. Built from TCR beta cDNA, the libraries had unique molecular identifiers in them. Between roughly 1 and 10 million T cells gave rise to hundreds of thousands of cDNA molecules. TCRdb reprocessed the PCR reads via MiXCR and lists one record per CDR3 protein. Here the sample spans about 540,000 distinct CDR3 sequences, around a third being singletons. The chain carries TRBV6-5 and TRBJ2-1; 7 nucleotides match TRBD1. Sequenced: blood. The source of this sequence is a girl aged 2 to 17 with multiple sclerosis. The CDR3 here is CASIPGPRGYNEQFF. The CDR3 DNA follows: TGTGCCAGCATTCCCGGCCCCAGGGGGTACAATGAGCAGTTCTTC.